This TCR beta chain appears in the sequencing data of a study of blood T cell repertoires in COVID-19. The CDR3 sequence is 13 residues long. The trim removed 7 bases at V and 5 bases at J, leaving 7 bases unmatched. The germline CDR1 and CDR2 sequences are SQVTM and ANQGSEA. Those designated as exposed participants met a COVID-19 case within 2 weeks before study entry. Assay: immunoSEQ multiplex PCR; the TCRdb copy retains only in-frame clones and omits some. The sample lists under 250,000 clones, 83% occurring once. The sample comprised PBMCs or T cells enriched from blood (not recorded which). The V and J genes are TRBV29-1 and TRBJ2-7; 11 bases align to TRBD1. The source of this sequence is a woman between 40 and 50 years old who had been exposed to COVID-19. CDR3 protein: CSAARTGGHEQYF. DNA for the CDR3: TGCAGCGCCGCACGGACAGGGGGCCACGAGCAGTACTTC.